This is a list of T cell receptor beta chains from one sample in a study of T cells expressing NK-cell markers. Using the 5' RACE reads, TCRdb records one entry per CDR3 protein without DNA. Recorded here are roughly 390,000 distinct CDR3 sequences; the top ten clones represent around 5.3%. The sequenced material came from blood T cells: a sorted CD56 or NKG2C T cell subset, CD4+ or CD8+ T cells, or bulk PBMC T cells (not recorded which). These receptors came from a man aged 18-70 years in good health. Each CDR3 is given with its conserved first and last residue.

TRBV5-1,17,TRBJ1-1,CASSLSLGQFLNTEAFF
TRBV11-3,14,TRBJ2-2,CASSPDRGYGELFF
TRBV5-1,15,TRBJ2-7,CASSNPGRATYEQYF
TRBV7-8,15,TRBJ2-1,CASSLAGGPINEQFF
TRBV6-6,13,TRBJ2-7,CASRQYQTYEQYF
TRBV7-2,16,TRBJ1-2,CASSFIIGTGGDGYTF
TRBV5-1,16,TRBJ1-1,CASSRDGQGVNTEAFF
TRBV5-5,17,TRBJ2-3,CASSLPHFSGGADTQYF
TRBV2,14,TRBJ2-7,CASRRLTGDYEQYF
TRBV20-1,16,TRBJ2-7,CSIGTSGGPTSYEQYF
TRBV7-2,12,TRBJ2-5,CASRNWGGTQYF
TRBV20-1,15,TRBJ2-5,CSAPPLAGGGETQYF